One and the same sample provided the 10 T cell receptor beta chains below, sequenced in a study of blood T cells in healthy people across ages. A sample-barcoded 5' primer and a J-beta primer mix were used in a second PCR of about 7 to 11 cycles. TCRdb ran MiXCR on the 5' RACE reads and lists one entry per CDR3 protein. This sample has fewer than 900,000 distinct CDR3 sequences, with approximately 43% found just once. The sample was blood. These TCRs come from a woman in her sixties in good health.

CDR3 sequence: CSMLERNEQFF. In nucleotides, the CDR3 is TGCAGTATGCTAGAGCGCAATGAGCAGTTCTTC. This chain connects TRBV20-1 to TRBJ2-1; no reliable D call. Germline values: CDR1 DFQATT, CDR2 SNEGSKA (reference sequence). Trimming stripped 8 bases from V and 6 bases from J, with 11 bases between. This CDR3 spans 11 amino acids.

The rearrangement uses TRBV19 and TRBJ2-3, with TRBD2 as a possible D gene (5 bases). Trimming left V 3 bases short and J 6 bases short, with 10 bases between. Germline assignment: CDR1 LNHDA and CDR2 SQIVND (reference sequence). The CDR3 contains 13 residues. The CDR3: CASSILASDTQYF. The CDR3 bases are TGTGCCAGTAGTATCCTAGCTTCGGATACGCAGTATTTT.

This clonotype was seen only a few times. V is TRBV18 and J is TRBJ2-3; D is possibly TRBD1 (6 bases). Trimming removed 4 bases at V and 6 bases at J, with 23 bases between. Looked up from germline, CDR1 is KGHSH and CDR2 is LQKENI. The CDR3 sequence is 17 residues long. CDR3: CASSRAQGGTQGDTQYF. CDR3 sequence (DNA): TGTGCCAGCTCACGCGCCCAGGGCGGCACTCAGGGGGATACGCAGTATTTT.

V gene TRBV27 combines with J gene TRBJ2-1; D not resolved. Germline V gene data show CDR1 as MNHEY and CDR2 as SMNVEV (reference sequence). The V gene lost 5 bases and the J gene lost 4 bases, with 9 bases spanning the gap. The CDR3 covers 13 residues. Written as DNA, the CDR3 is TGTGCCAGCAGTCGCCCCGATTACAATGAGCAGTTCTTC. Its protein product is CASSRPDYNEQFF.

The gene calls are TRBV5-1 and TRBJ1-2, with D tentatively TRBD1 (5 bases). Per germline, CDR1 SGHRS and CDR2 YFSETQ. V was clipped by 3 bases and J by 10 bases, with 19 bases between them. The CDR3 totals 14 residues. The CDR3 coding sequence is TGCGCCAGCAGCTCGGATCCGGGGACCGGAGACTACACCTTC. Amino acids: CASSSDPGTGDYTF. The entire variable domain, with the rest obtained from reference TRBV5-1 and TRBJ1-2, is as follows: KAGVTQTPRYLIKTRGQQVTLSCSPISGHRSVSWYQQTPGQGLQFLFEYFSETQRNKGNFPGRFSGRQFSNSRSEMNVSTLELGDSALYLCASSSDPGTGDYTFGSGTRLTVV.

The genes are TRBV5-1 and TRBJ2-3; 14 bases agree with TRBD2. CDR1 is SGHRS and CDR2 is YFSETQ in the germline V gene. The CDR3 totals 21 residues. Germline trimming cut 4 bases from V and 4 bases from J; bases unmatched to any gene: 20. The CDR3 bases are TGCGCCAGCAGCCCGATGGGGTTAACCGGACTAGCGGGGGGAGCGTCAGATACGCAGTATTTT. It translates to CASSPMGLTGLAGGASDTQYF.

The rearrangement links TRBV25-1 to TRBJ2-1; 9 positions match TRBD1. V was pared by 2 bases and J by 10 bases, with 9 bases of the junction left unmatched. CDR3 length equals 15 residues. Germline V gives CDR1 MGHDK, CDR2 SYGVNS. In DNA form, the CDR3 reads TGTGCCAGCAGTGAACATGGGACAGGGTCATACGAGCAGTTCTTC. Encoded protein: CASSEHGTGSYEQFF.

This clonotype was counted between two and nine times. The chain employs TRBV19 and TRBJ2-7; 7 nucleotides agree with TRBD2. CDR1 is LNHDA and CDR2 is SQIVND in the germline V gene (reference sequence). The CDR3 loop spans 15 amino acids. Trimming took 7 bases from V and 3 from J; bases not matched to a gene: 12. The chain's CDR3 is CASNRGGRENYEQYF. CDR3 bases: TGTGCCAGTAACCGTGGCGGGAGAGAGAACTACGAGCAGTACTTC.

V usage is TRBV27 and J usage is TRBJ2-2; TRBD1 is a possible D gene (6 bases). This CDR3 is built from 18 residues. V was pared by 5 bases and J by 0 bases, with 19 bases between. The germline V gene encodes CDR1 MNHEY and CDR2 SMNVEV (reference sequence). The CDR3 DNA is TGTGCCAGCAGTCGTTCAGGGGCACCCCTCGCGAACACCGGGGAGCTGTTTTTT. This encodes CASSRSGAPLANTGELFF.

The rearrangement joins TRBV5-1 to TRBJ2-1, with 11 bases matching TRBD2. Germline trimming cut 1 base from V and 8 bases from J; bases unmatched to any gene: 5. Germline loops: CDR1 SGHRS, CDR2 YFSETQ. The length of the CDR3 is 15 residues. The CDR3 region is CASSLPSGGPHEQFF. The CDR3 DNA is TGCGCCAGCAGCTTGCCTAGCGGGGGGCCCCATGAGCAGTTCTTC.